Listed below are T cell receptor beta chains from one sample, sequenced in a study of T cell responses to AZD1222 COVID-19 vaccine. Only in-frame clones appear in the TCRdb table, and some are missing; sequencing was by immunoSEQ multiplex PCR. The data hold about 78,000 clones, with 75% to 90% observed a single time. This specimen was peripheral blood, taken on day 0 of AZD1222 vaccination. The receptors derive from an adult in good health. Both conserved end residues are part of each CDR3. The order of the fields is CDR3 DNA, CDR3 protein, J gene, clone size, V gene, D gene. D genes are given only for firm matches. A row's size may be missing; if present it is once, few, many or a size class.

DNA: TGTGCCAGCAGCCTCGGAGCGACTATTGGCTACACCTTC; CDR3: CASSLGATIGYTF; J: TRBJ1-2; size: NA; V: TRBV7-9; D: NA
DNA: TGTGCCAGCAGCCCAGGACCACCTGCCTACGAGCAGTACTTC; CDR3: CASSPGPPAYEQYF; J: TRBJ2-7; size: few; V: TRBV7-3; D: NA
DNA: TGTGCCAGCAGGTTGGACAGGGGGCGGTACGAGCAGTACTTC; CDR3: CASRLDRGRYEQYF; J: TRBJ2-7; size: NA; V: TRBV27; D: TRBD1
DNA: TGTGCCAGCAGCTTAATCCCATACCCGCGGTCCTCCGTCGGGGATGAGCAGTTCTTC; CDR3: CASSLIPYPRSSVGDEQFF; J: TRBJ2-1; size: NA; V: TRBV7-3; D: NA
DNA: TGTGCCACCAGCCCACGTCGCCGCGGGACCACCTACAATGAGCAGTTCTTC; CDR3: CATSPRRRGTTYNEQFF; J: TRBJ2-1; size: NA; V: TRBV15; D: NA
DNA: TGTGCCATCGGGGGGGGCTCCTGGGCTTTCTTT; CDR3: CAIGGGSWAFF; J: TRBJ1-1; size: NA; V: TRBV10-3; D: NA
DNA: TGCGCCAGCAGCCAAGGACAGAAGATACGGCCCGTCACTGAAGCTTTCTTT; CDR3: CASSQGQKIRPVTEAFF; J: TRBJ1-1; size: few; V: TRBV4-1; D: NA
DNA: TGTGCCAGCAGCCAAGCCTATGGAACGGACTACGAGCAGTACTTC; CDR3: CASSQAYGTDYEQYF; J: TRBJ2-7; size: NA; V: TRBV4-2; D: NA
DNA: TGCGCCAGCAGCTCCGGGACAGGGAACACTGAAGCTTTCTTT; CDR3: CASSSGTGNTEAFF; J: TRBJ1-1; size: NA; V: TRBV5-1; D: TRBD1
DNA: TGTGCCAGCAGTTTGACAGGGAACTACGAGCAGTACTTC; CDR3: CASSLTGNYEQYF; J: TRBJ2-7; size: NA; V: TRBV6-5; D: TRBD1
DNA: TGTGCCAGCAGCCGGACAGGGGATCGTGAAAAACTGTTTTTT; CDR3: CASSRTGDREKLFF; J: TRBJ1-4; size: NA; V: TRBV9; D: TRBD1
DNA: TGTGCCAGCAGCCCGATGAGGCCGGTTGTCGCTGGCTACACCTTC; CDR3: CASSPMRPVVAGYTF; J: TRBJ1-2; size: NA; V: TRBV13; D: NA
DNA: TGTGCCAGCAGCTTGCCCGGGACAGGAGTCTACGAGCAGTACTTC; CDR3: CASSLPGTGVYEQYF; J: TRBJ2-7; size: NA; V: TRBV6-2/TRBV6-3; D: TRBD1
DNA: TGCAGCGTTGAAGACCCAAACTACAGGGTGAATCAGCCCCAGCATTTT; CDR3: CSVEDPNYRVNQPQHF; J: TRBJ1-5; size: NA; V: TRBV29-1; D: NA
DNA: TGTGCCAGCAGAACAGGGGGGGGCAGGGTTAACGAAAAACTGTTTTTT; CDR3: CASRTGGGRVNEKLFF; J: TRBJ1-4; size: NA; V: TRBV28; D: TRBD1
DNA: TGTGCCAGCAGTTCGGTTGGCGGCTACACCTTC; CDR3: CASSSVGGYTF; J: TRBJ1-2; size: few; V: TRBV28; D: NA
DNA: TGTGCCAGCAGCTACGGGACAGGAGGAAACACCATATATTTT; CDR3: CASSYGTGGNTIYF; J: TRBJ1-3; size: NA; V: TRBV7-9; D: TRBD1
DNA: TGTGCCAGCAGCCTAGACAGGGGCAACACTGAAGCTTTCTTT; CDR3: CASSLDRGNTEAFF; J: TRBJ1-1; size: NA; V: TRBV13; D: TRBD1
DNA: TGCAGCGTTGCAGCCGGCAGGGCAATCAACTACGAGCAGTACTTC; CDR3: CSVAAGRAINYEQYF; J: TRBJ2-7; size: NA; V: TRBV29-1; D: NA
DNA: TGTGCCAGCAGCGAATCCGGGACAGCAACTAATGAAAAACTGTTTTTT; CDR3: CASSESGTATNEKLFF; J: TRBJ1-4; size: NA; V: TRBV9; D: TRBD1
DNA: TGTGCCAGCAGCATCAACTTCGGGACTAGAGGCGGGGAGCTGTTTTTT; CDR3: CASSINFGTRGGELFF; J: TRBJ2-2; size: many; V: TRBV3-1/TRBV3-2; D: TRBD2
DNA: TGTGCCATTCCATATAGACAGGGAGACACTGAAGCTTTCTTT; CDR3: CAIPYRQGDTEAFF; J: TRBJ1-1; size: NA; V: TRBV2; D: TRBD1
DNA: TGTGCTAGTGGTTTAGGACAGGGCGGGTCGTCTTCTAGCTTC; CDR3: CASGLGQGGSSSSF; J: TRBJ1-2; size: NA; V: TRBV12-5; D: TRBD1
DNA: TGTGCCAGCAGCTTAGGGAGGACTAGCGGGAGGGGTGAGCAGTTCTTC; CDR3: CASSLGRTSGRGEQFF; J: TRBJ2-1; size: once; V: TRBV7-2; D: TRBD2
DNA: TGTGCCAGCAGCTCGAGTGGGAACACTGAAGCTTTCTTT; CDR3: CASSSSGNTEAFF; J: TRBJ1-1; size: NA; V: TRBV11-2; D: NA
DNA: TGTGCCAGCAGCCTGCTGACAGGGAAGGGGCGAGAGACCCAGTACTTC; CDR3: CASSLLTGKGRETQYF; J: TRBJ2-5; size: NA; V: TRBV5-4; D: TRBD1
DNA: TGTGCCAGCGGGATGCGGGCAGCGAACACTGAAGCTTTCTTT; CDR3: CASGMRAANTEAFF; J: TRBJ1-1; size: few; V: TRBV3-1/TRBV3-2; D: NA
DNA: TGTGCCAGCAGTTTCGGGGCCAGGGCGCTCAATTCACCCCTCCACTTT; CDR3: CASSFGARALNSPLHF; J: TRBJ1-6; size: NA; V: TRBV27; D: NA
DNA: TGTGCCAGCAGCAGGGGAGGGGCACCCATACGAGCCTACGAGCAGTACTTC; CDR3: CASSRGGAPIRAYEQYF; J: TRBJ2-7; size: NA; V: TRBV28; D: NA
DNA: TGTGCCAGCAGTGAAGCAGCGGCCCGCGGGGTCTCCTACGAGCAGTACTTC; CDR3: CASSEAAARGVSYEQYF; J: TRBJ2-7; size: NA; V: TRBV6-1; D: NA
DNA: TGTGCCAGCAGCCCCCCAGGGGAGGAAGATACGCAGTATTTT; CDR3: CASSPPGEEDTQYF; J: TRBJ2-3; size: once; V: TRBV11-3; D: NA
DNA: TGTGCCAGCAGCTTTTGGGACACCATATATTTT; CDR3: CASSFWDTIYF; J: TRBJ1-3; size: medium-sized; V: TRBV11-2; D: NA
DNA: TGTGCCAGCAGCTTAAGTTCAGGACTAGCGGGTTCGGATACGCAGTATTTT; CDR3: CASSLSSGLAGSDTQYF; J: TRBJ2-3; size: NA; V: TRBV11-3; D: TRBD2
DNA: TGCGCCAGCAGCTCTACAGGGGGCCCTGAAGCTTTCTTT; CDR3: CASSSTGGPEAFF; J: TRBJ1-1; size: NA; V: TRBV5-1; D: TRBD1
DNA: TGCGCCAGCAGCCCTGGTGGGGGTTGGGCGGAAAAACTGTTTTTT; CDR3: CASSPGGGWAEKLFF; J: TRBJ1-4; size: NA; V: TRBV5-1; D: NA
DNA: TGTGCCAGCAGCCCGGTTGTGGCAATGGGGTACGAGCAGTACTTC; CDR3: CASSPVVAMGYEQYF; J: TRBJ2-7; size: NA; V: TRBV5-6; D: NA
DNA: TGTGCCAGCAGCAGGGGGCAGGGCCCTGGGGCCAACGTCCTGACTTTC; CDR3: CASSRGQGPGANVLTF; J: TRBJ2-6; size: NA; V: TRBV4-2; D: TRBD1
DNA: TGTGCCAGCTCACAAGGGACAGGGGAGGGGCCGCCCCATGGCTACACCTTC; CDR3: CASSQGTGEGPPHGYTF; J: TRBJ1-2; size: NA; V: TRBV18; D: TRBD1
DNA: TGTGCCAGCAGCTTAGAAGCGGGTTACCGACAGTACTTC; CDR3: CASSLEAGYRQYF; J: TRBJ2-7; size: NA; V: TRBV11-1; D: NA
DNA: TGTGCCAGCAGTTACTATGGCAATCAGCCCCAGCATTTT; CDR3: CASSYYGNQPQHF; J: TRBJ1-5; size: NA; V: TRBV6-5; D: NA
DNA: TGTGCCATCAGTGGACTAGCGGGACCAGGGGAGCTGTTTTTT; CDR3: CAISGLAGPGELFF; J: TRBJ2-2; size: NA; V: TRBV10-3; D: TRBD2
DNA: TGTGCCAGCAGCTTGAGAGGGTTGAACACCGGGGAGCTGTTTTTT; CDR3: CASSLRGLNTGELFF; J: TRBJ2-2; size: NA; V: TRBV7-9; D: NA
DNA: TGTGCCAGCAGTTCCTACTTGTCGGATGGCTACACCTTC; CDR3: CASSSYLSDGYTF; J: TRBJ1-2; size: NA; V: TRBV6-2/TRBV6-3; D: NA
DNA: TGTGCCAGCAGTATACGTGGCAGGGAACCCCTCCACTTT; CDR3: CASSIRGREPLHF; J: TRBJ1-6; size: few; V: TRBV5-8; D: NA
DNA: TGTGCCAGCAGTGAAAACAGGGGGGACACCGGGGAGCTGTTTTTT; CDR3: CASSENRGDTGELFF; J: TRBJ2-2; size: once; V: TRBV6-4; D: TRBD1
DNA: TGTGCCAGCTCACAGGATAGACTAGCGGGAATGGATACGCAGTATTTT; CDR3: CASSQDRLAGMDTQYF; J: TRBJ2-3; size: NA; V: TRBV18; D: TRBD2
DNA: TGTGCCAGCAGTTACCTTGAGAACACTGAAGCTTTCTTT; CDR3: CASSYLENTEAFF; J: TRBJ1-1; size: few; V: TRBV6-6; D: NA
DNA: TGTGCCAGTAGTGGGGACAGGGTCACTGAAGCTTTCTTT; CDR3: CASSGDRVTEAFF; J: TRBJ1-1; size: NA; V: TRBV19; D: TRBD1
DNA: TGTGCCAGCAAAAGGGAACCCGAAGATACGCAGTATTTT; CDR3: CASKREPEDTQYF; J: TRBJ2-3; size: NA; V: TRBV6-5; D: NA